The 25 T cell receptor beta chains presented below share a single source sample, sequenced in a study of T cell responses to AZD1222 COVID-19 vaccine. Here immunoSEQ multiplex PCR was the method, and the copy in TCRdb shows in-frame clones only, minus some. The table records around 110,000 clones, around 90% of them present only once. The sample consisted of peripheral blood, taken 28 days after the second AZD1222 dose. Receptors were obtained from an adult who received the AZD1222 COVID-19 vaccine.

The chain uses TRBV6-5 and TRBJ2-2, with D possibly being TRBD1 (6 bases). The CDR3 runs 15 residues. CDR1 MNHEY and CDR2 SVGAGI come from the germline V gene. Trimming took 4 bases from V and 0 from J, leaving 9 bases between them. The CDR3 sequence: CASSLGTPNTGELFF. The CDR3 region has the DNA TGTGCCAGCAGTTTAGGGACACCGAACACCGGGGAGCTGTTTTTT.

This rearrangement joins TRBV7-2 to TRBJ2-7; possibly TRBD2 for D (6 bases). Germline V lookup: CDR1 SGHTA, CDR2 FQGNSA. This CDR3 has 16 residues. V was cut by 3 bases and J by 2 bases, with 17 bases left in between. CDR3 protein: CASSLTGEAGAYEQYF. For the CDR3, the DNA is TGTGCCAGCAGCTTGACTGGGGAGGCTGGCGCCTACGAGCAGTACTTC.

The gene calls are TRBV2 and TRBJ1-4, with 9 bases aligning to TRBD1. This CDR3 has 15 amino acids. J gave up 2 bases and V 6 bases, and 4 bases lay outside the gene matches. Looked up from germline, CDR1 is SNHLY and CDR2 is FYNNEI. CDR3 sequence (DNA): TGTGCCAGCAGACCCGGGACAGGGACTAATGAAAAACTGTTTTTT. It codes for CASRPGTGTNEKLFF.

There are a few counts of this clone. The chain recombines TRBV6-4 with TRBJ1-5; D gene ambiguous. The germline V gene has CDR1 MRHNA and CDR2 SNTAGT. V gave up 2 bases and J gave up 3 bases, with 11 bases separating them. This CDR3 region has 15 residues. Written as DNA, the CDR3 is TGTGCCAGCAGTGACCTGCTTGAGTTCAATCAGCCCCAGCATTTT. Its translation is CASSDLLEFNQPQHF.

The rearrangement uses TRBV27 and TRBJ1-6; possible D gene TRBD1, 5 bases. From germline, CDR1 is MNHEY and CDR2 SMNVEV (reference sequence). The V end lost 2 bases, the J end lost 14 bases, and 16 bases lay between the germline ends. The CDR3 contains 14 residues. In DNA, the CDR3 is TGTGCCAGCAGTTTAGGGGCCTCTCAACGAGCCCTCCACTTT. It yields the protein CASSLGASQRALHF.

The chain joins TRBV7-9 to TRBJ2-2; tentatively, D is TRBD2 (6 bases). This CDR3 comprises 16 residues. Trimming cost V 5 bases and J 6 bases, with 19 bases left between them. CDR1 SEHNR and CDR2 FQNEAQ come from the germline V gene (reference sequence). The CDR3, as DNA: TGTGCCAGCAGCGACCTCGGGGGACTTAGTCCCGGGGAGCTGTTTTTT. As protein: CASSDLGGLSPGELFF.

This clone came up once. V usage is TRBV7-3 and J usage is TRBJ1-1; D is uncertain. Deletions cut 3 bases from V and 2 bases from J, with 10 bases between. CDR1 SGHTA and CDR2 FQGTGA come from the germline V gene. This CDR3 is built from 14 residues. The CDR3 loop reads CASSFRRVNTEAFF. CDR3 coding DNA: TGTGCCAGCAGCTTTAGGAGGGTTAACACTGAAGCTTTCTTT.

The chain links TRBV29-1 to TRBJ1-3; the D gene is possibly TRBD1 (6 bases). Germline CDR1 reads SQVTM; CDR2 reads ANQGSEA. V was trimmed by 6 bases and J by 1 base, leaving 13 bases between them. This CDR3 spans 14 amino acids. DNA for the CDR3: TGCAGCGTCTCGGACAGTTCTTCTGGAAACACCATATATTTT. Translated: CSVSDSSSGNTIYF.

This sequence joins TRBV7-9 and TRBJ1-1, with D unresolved. The CDR3 runs to 13 residues. Germline V gene lookup returns CDR1 SEHNR and CDR2 FQNEAQ (reference sequence). Trimming cost V 3 bases and J 1 base, with 6 bases left between them. DNA of the CDR3: TGTGCCAGCAGCTTGAGAGAGAACACTGAAGCTTTCTTT. It translates to CASSLRENTEAFF.

J is TRBJ2-7 and V is TRBV2, with 7 bases that match TRBD1. CDR3 size: 13 residues. Germline V lookup: CDR1 SNHLY, CDR2 FYNNEI. V lost 5 bases and J lost 3; bases outside the gene matches: 4. CDR3 in amino acids: CASSTTGFYEQYF. Here the CDR3 DNA reads TGTGCCAGCAGTACGACAGGGTTCTACGAGCAGTACTTC.

The rearrangement joins TRBV5-1 to TRBJ1-2; D is unresolved. V was shortened by 1 base and J by 7 bases, with 11 bases between the two germline ends. The CDR3 is made up of 13 amino acids. CDR1 and CDR2 (germline): SGHRS, YFSETQ. In nucleotides, the CDR3 is TGCGCCAGCAGCTTGTTGGTGGGTAGTGGCTACACCTTC. Its translation: CASSLLVGSGYTF.

This clone was observed a single time. V gene TRBV5-6 combines with J gene TRBJ1-1, with 7 positions matching TRBD1. CDR3 size: 14 residues. Trimming at V came to 4 bases and at J to 5 bases, leaving 8 bases not matched to a gene. In germline, CDR1 is SGHDT, CDR2 YYEEEE. The CDR3 region is CASSRQGRRTEAFF. DNA of the CDR3: TGTGCCAGCAGCCGACAGGGTCGTAGAACTGAAGCTTTCTTT.

The V and J genes are TRBV20-1 and TRBJ2-3; D gene uncertain. Germline V gene data show CDR1 as DFQATT and CDR2 as SNEGSKA (reference sequence). V lost 5 bases to trimming and J lost 4 bases, with 7 bases between them. CDR3 length: 11 amino acids. The CDR3 sequence is CSAPAPDTQYF. The CDR3 nucleotides are TGCAGTGCTCCGGCGCCAGATACGCAGTATTTT.

The table lists this clone with many counts. The genes are TRBV12-5 and TRBJ2-4; TRBD1 aligns across 7 bases. V lost 3 bases and J lost 2; bases outside the gene matches: 7. The CDR3 runs 16 residues. CDR1 and CDR2 from the germline V gene are LGHNT and FRNRAP. CDR3 DNA: TGTGCTAGTGGTTTACCAGAGGGGGCGTCCAAAAACATTCAGTACTTC. Residues: CASGLPEGASKNIQYF.

V and J are TRBV6-5 and TRBJ2-1; D remains unclear. There are 16 residues in the CDR3. Germline V gene lookup returns CDR1 MNHEY and CDR2 SVGAGI. Between the trimmed V and J ends, which lost 0 bases and 4 bases, there was a span of 13 bases. This CDR3 reads CASSYSVSTGYNEQFF. The CDR3 region has the DNA TGTGCCAGCAGTTACTCCGTCAGCACCGGTTACAATGAGCAGTTCTTC.

This clone has more than one count but fewer than ten. V usage is TRBV4-3 and J usage is TRBJ1-5, with a tentative D call TRBD1 (6 bases). Germline assignment: CDR1 LGHNA and CDR2 YSLEER. The CDR3 is 16 residues long. The V end lost 0 bases, the J end lost 4 bases, and 13 bases lay between the germline ends. The CDR3 bases are TGCGCCAGCAGCCAAGATTGGGGGGCGGAGAATCAGCCCCAGCATTTT. Amino acid sequence: CASSQDWGAENQPQHF.

The chain carries TRBV7-2 and TRBJ1-5; D is possibly TRBD1 (5 bases). The CDR3 has 15 residues. Trimming took off 5 bases at V and 3 bases at J, with 14 bases between the two ends. Germline lookup yields CDR1 SGHTA and CDR2 FQGNSA. In nucleotides, the CDR3 is TGTGCCAGCAGCCCGGGGCGTTTCTCCAATCAGCCCCAGCATTTT. Translating gives CASSPGRFSNQPQHF.

This clone was observed a handful of times. This CDR3 is CASSLVSAGSTDTQYF. DNA of the CDR3: TGTGCCAGCAGCTTAGTATCAGCGGGATCCACAGATACGCAGTATTTT. The J gene is TRBJ2-3, the V gene TRBV7-9, with 7 nucleotides matching TRBD2. V gave up 1 base and J gave up 2 bases; unmatched junction bases: 6. Germline V gene data show CDR1 as SEHNR and CDR2 as FQNEAQ (reference sequence). The CDR3 spans 16 residues.

The V and J genes are TRBV6-5 and TRBJ2-7; 7 bases are a match to TRBD1. This CDR3 has 14 amino acids. V lost 6 bases, J lost 3 bases, and 8 bases stayed unmatched. The V gene's germline CDR1 is MNHEY and CDR2 SVGAGI. The CDR3 region has the DNA TGTGCCAGCAGACGGGGCGGACAGGTCTACGAGCAGTACTTC. As protein: CASRRGGQVYEQYF.

J is TRBJ2-7 and V is TRBV9; 8 nucleotides line up with TRBD1. The trim removed 3 bases at V and 7 bases at J, leaving 3 bases unmatched. Per the germline V gene, CDR1 is SGDLS and CDR2 is YYNGEE. This CDR3 is built from 12 residues. DNA for the CDR3: TGTGCCAGCAGCGGGACAGGGTGGGAGCAGTACTTC. Protein sequence: CASSGTGWEQYF.

The chain employs TRBV7-3 and TRBJ2-3; 8 bases agree with TRBD2. Losses at the gene ends were 5 bases for V and 4 bases for J; bases not matched to a gene: 11. The CDR3 loop spans 16 amino acids. In germline, CDR1 is SGHTA, CDR2 FQGTGA. The CDR3 DNA reads TGTGCCAGCAGCCCCCGGGAACGGGGGGGGGCAGATACGCAGTATTTT. This sequence encodes CASSPRERGGADTQYF.

The V and J genes are TRBV6-1 and TRBJ2-7; 8 bases align to TRBD1. The junction had 6 bases not matched to a gene; V was cut back by 3 bases and J by 5 bases. Per the germline V gene, CDR1 is MNHNS and CDR2 is SASEGT. CDR3 length: 14 residues. As DNA, the CDR3 is TGTGCCAGCAGTGACGGACAGGGTTTCGACGAGCAGTACTTC. Translation gives CASSDGQGFDEQYF.

The chain uses TRBV7-2 and TRBJ1-5; D is perhaps TRBD1 (6 bases). The CDR3 spans 17 residues. Trimming stripped 4 bases from V and 1 base from J, with 17 bases between. CDR1 is SGHTA, CDR2 FQGNSA, per germline. CDR3 in DNA: TGTGCCAGCAGCTATGAGTCGGGGGGCTGGAGCAATCAGCCCCAGCATTTT. Translation gives CASSYESGGWSNQPQHF.

Here the CDR3 reads CASSLARGTNTEAFF. CDR3 sequence (DNA): TGTGCCAGCAGCTTGGCCAGGGGGACGAACACTGAAGCTTTCTTT. This chain uses TRBV5-5 with TRBJ1-1, with TRBD1 matching over 7 bases. Germline assignment: CDR1 SGHKS and CDR2 YYEKEE (reference sequence). This CDR3 spans 15 amino acids. The V and J ends lost 0 bases and 1 base, in that order; junction bases with no gene match: 3.

This sequence joins TRBV19 and TRBJ2-6, with no clear D. Germline V gene lookup returns CDR1 LNHDA and CDR2 SQIVND (reference sequence). This CDR3 is built from 15 residues. Trimming left V 2 bases short and J 4 bases short, with 9 bases between. CDR3 residues: CASSILGSGANVLTF. The DNA for the CDR3 is TGTGCCAGTAGTATATTGGGTAGCGGGGCCAACGTCCTGACTTTC.